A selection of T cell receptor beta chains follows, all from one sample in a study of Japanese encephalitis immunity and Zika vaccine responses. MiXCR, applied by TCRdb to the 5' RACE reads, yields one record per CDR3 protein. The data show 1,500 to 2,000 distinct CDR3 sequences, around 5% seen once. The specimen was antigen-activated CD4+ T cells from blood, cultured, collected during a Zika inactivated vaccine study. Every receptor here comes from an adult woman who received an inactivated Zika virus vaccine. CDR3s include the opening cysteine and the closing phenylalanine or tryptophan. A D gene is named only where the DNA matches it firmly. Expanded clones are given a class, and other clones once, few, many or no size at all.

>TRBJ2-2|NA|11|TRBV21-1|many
NA
CASTPPGSCFF
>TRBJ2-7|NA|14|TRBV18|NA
TGTGCCAGCTCACCAGGAGGGGGCGGGTACGAGCAGTACTTC
CASSPGGGGYEQYF
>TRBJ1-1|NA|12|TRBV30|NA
TGTGCCTGGGGACATAGGGACACTGAAGCTTTCTTT
CAWGHRDTEAFF
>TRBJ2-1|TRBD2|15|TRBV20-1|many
TGCAGTGCTTTTCTAGCGGGGAGGGGTAACAATGAGCAGTTCTTC
CSAFLAGRGNNEQFF
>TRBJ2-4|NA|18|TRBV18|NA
TGTGCCAGCTCAACTCTTGGCAAAGGAGCAGGGGCCAAAAACATTCAGTACTTC
CASSTLGKGAGAKNIQYF
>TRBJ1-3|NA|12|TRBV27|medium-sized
TGTGCCAGCAGCTTACGGGGAAACACCATATATTTT
CASSLRGNTIYF
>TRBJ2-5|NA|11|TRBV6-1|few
TGTGCCAGCAGTGAGTCGGAGACCCAGTACTTC
CASSESETQYF
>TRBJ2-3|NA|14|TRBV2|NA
TGTGCCAGCAGTAGGTGGGGGTCCACAGATACGCAGTATTTT
CASSRWGSTDTQYF
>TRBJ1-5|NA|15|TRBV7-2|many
TGTGCCAGCAGCTTCAGCCAGATTAGCAATCAGCCCCAGCATTTT
CASSFSQISNQPQHF
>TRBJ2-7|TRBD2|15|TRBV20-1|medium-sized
TGCAGTGCTAGAGATCCGCGGGGGGGCCTCTACGAGCAGTACTTC
CSARDPRGGLYEQYF
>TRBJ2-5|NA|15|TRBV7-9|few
TGTGCCAGCAGCTTCTCGGAGATAGGGCGGGAGACCCAGTACTTC
CASSFSEIGRETQYF
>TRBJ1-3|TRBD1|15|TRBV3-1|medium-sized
TGTGCCAGCAGCCAACGGACAGGGACTGGAAACACCATATATTTT
CASSQRTGTGNTIYF
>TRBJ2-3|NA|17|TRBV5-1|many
TGCGCCAGCAGCTTGGAGTCTTCTTCCCATAGCACAGATACGCAGTATTTT
CASSLESSSHSTDTQYF
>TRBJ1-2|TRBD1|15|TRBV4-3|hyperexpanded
TGCGCCAGCAGCGTCCACGAGGGACAGGGGTTAATCTACACCTTC
CASSVHEGQGLIYTF
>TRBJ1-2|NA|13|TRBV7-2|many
TGTGCCAGCAGCTTATGGGGGTCCTATGGCTACACCTTC
CASSLWGSYGYTF
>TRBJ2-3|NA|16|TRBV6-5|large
TGTGCCAGCAGTTATCTAGGGCCGCGGGGCACAGATACGCAGTATTTT
CASSYLGPRGTDTQYF
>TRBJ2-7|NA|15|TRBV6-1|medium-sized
TGTGCCAGCAGTGGGACCTATGACGGTGCCTACGAGCAGTACTTC
CASSGTYDGAYEQYF
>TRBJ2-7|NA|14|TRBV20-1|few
TGCAGTGCTATTGCCGGGGGTAGATCCTACGAGCAGTACTTC
CSAIAGGRSYEQYF
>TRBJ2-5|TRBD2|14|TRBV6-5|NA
TGTGCCAGCAGCACTACTAGCGCACAAGAGACCCAGTACTTC
CASSTTSAQETQYF
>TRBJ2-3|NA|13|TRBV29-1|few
TGCAGCGTTGGGTCAGCTAGCACAGATACGCAGTATTTT
CSVGSASTDTQYF
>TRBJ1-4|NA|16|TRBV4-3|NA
TGCGCCAGCAGCCAAGAAGGGGGAAACCTTAATGAAAAACTGTTTTTT
CASSQEGGNLNEKLFF
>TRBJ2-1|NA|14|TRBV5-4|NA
TGTGCCAGCAGCTTAAGCTCATCCTACAATGAGCAGTTCTTC
CASSLSSSYNEQFF
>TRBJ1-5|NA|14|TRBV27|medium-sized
TGTGCCAGCAGTTTTCTACAAAGCAATCAGCCCCAGCATTTT
CASSFLQSNQPQHF
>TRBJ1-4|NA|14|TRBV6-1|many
TGTGCCAGCAGTGGAGGGGGGGTTGTAGAAAAACTGTTTTTT
CASSGGGVVEKLFF